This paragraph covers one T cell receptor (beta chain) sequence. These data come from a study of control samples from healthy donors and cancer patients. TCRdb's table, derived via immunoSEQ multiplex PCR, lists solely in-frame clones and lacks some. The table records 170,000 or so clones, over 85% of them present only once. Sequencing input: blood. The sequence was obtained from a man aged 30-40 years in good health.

This CDR3 reads CASRDVGGWTQYF. CDR3 nucleotide sequence: TGTGCCAGCAGAGACGTAGGTGGCTGGACCCAGTACTTC. The chain carries TRBV2 and TRBJ2-5; the D is unclear. The CDR3 loop spans 13 amino acids. V was pared by 6 bases and J by 7 bases, with 15 bases between. CDR1 SNHLY and CDR2 FYNNEI come from the germline V gene. Complete variable domain (other parts from reference TRBV2 and TRBJ2-5): EPEVTQTPSHQVTQMGQEVILRCVPISNHLYFYWYRQILGQKVEFLVSFYNNEISEKSEIFDDQFSVERPDGSNFTLKIRSTKLEDSAMYFCASRDVGGWTQYFGPGTRLLVL.